These 29 T cell receptor beta chains came from one sample sequenced in a study of blood T cells in healthy people across ages. Through a sample-barcoded 5' primer and a J-beta primer mix, a second PCR was run for roughly 7 to 12 cycles. Via MiXCR, TCRdb re-called the 5' RACE reads, giving one row per CDR3 protein. The sample lists approximately 1.5 million distinct CDR3 sequences, about 42% occurring once. Sequenced input: blood. Receptor source: a woman aged 18-29 years in good health.

The V call is TRBV29-1, the J call TRBJ1-4; D not resolved. Germline V gene lookup returns CDR1 SQVTM and CDR2 ANQGSEA. The CDR3 spans 12 residues. V was shortened by 6 bases and J by 6 bases, with 11 bases between the two germline ends. The CDR3 reads CSVLPTDEKLFF. The DNA of the CDR3 is TGCAGCGTACTCCCGACGGATGAAAAACTGTTTTTT.

The gene calls are TRBV29-1 and TRBJ1-1; unclear D gene. V shed 3 bases and J shed 5 bases, with 13 bases lying between them. CDR1 and CDR2 from the germline V gene are SQVTM and ANQGSEA. The CDR3 sequence is 13 residues long. The CDR3 region has the DNA TGCAGCGTTGACCCCCGGACCCAAACTGAAGCTTTCTTT. Its protein product is CSVDPRTQTEAFF.

This chain connects TRBV4-2 to TRBJ2-7; no definite D call. This CDR3 has 16 residues. V was pared by 0 bases and J by 9 bases, with 21 bases between. Germline V gene sequence: CDR1 LGHNA, CDR2 YNFKEQ. The DNA of the CDR3 is TGTGCCAGCAGCCAAGATGCTGCCGGGCTAGGGTTTGGGCAGTACTTC. It specifies CASSQDAAGLGFGQYF.

The chain links TRBV4-3 to TRBJ2-2, with a possible D match to TRBD2 (6 bases). The CDR3 loop spans 15 amino acids. The ends were cut back, 3 bases at V and 6 bases at J, with 14 bases in the middle. Germline V gene lookup returns CDR1 LGHNA and CDR2 YSLEER. CDR3 DNA sequence: TGCGCCAGCAGCCAGTTCGGAGGGAGTTCCGGGGAGCTGTTTTTT. Amino acid sequence: CASSQFGGSSGELFF.

The chain couples TRBV6-5 to TRBJ2-7; 9 bases fit TRBD2. The CDR3 runs to 14 residues. Germline values: CDR1 MNHEY, CDR2 SVGAGI. V lost 7 bases, J lost 7 bases, and 11 bases stayed unmatched. CDR3 residues: CASKRLAEDNEQYF. The DNA of the CDR3 is TGTGCCAGCAAGAGACTAGCGGAAGACAATGAGCAGTACTTC.

This clonotype was picked up a small number of times. V and J are TRBV5-1 and TRBJ1-3, with D tentatively TRBD1 (5 bases). Per germline, CDR1 SGHRS and CDR2 YFSETQ. V was trimmed by 7 bases and J by 0 bases, leaving 8 bases between them. This CDR3 comprises 13 residues. For the CDR3, the DNA is TGCGCCAGCGGGACTAACTCTGGAAACACCATATATTTT. Translation: CASGTNSGNTIYF.

The CDR3 reads CASSQGFYKQYF. The CDR3 DNA reads as TGTGCCAGTAGTCAGGGATTCTACAAGCAGTACTTC. This chain connects TRBV19 to TRBJ2-4; a weak D match, TRBD1 (5 bases). V dropped 5 bases and J dropped 13 bases, with 15 bases sitting between them. Germline V gene sequence: CDR1 LNHDA, CDR2 SQIVND (reference sequence). The CDR3 covers 12 residues.

The chain links TRBV20-1 to TRBJ2-1, with 8 bases aligning to TRBD2. V trimming: 4 bases; J trimming: 7 bases; junction bases outside the gene matches: 6. Germline CDR1 DFQATT, CDR2 SNEGSKA (reference sequence). This CDR3 spans 13 amino acids. The CDR3 is CSAIPTSVNEQFF. The CDR3, as DNA: TGCAGTGCTATCCCGACTAGCGTTAATGAGCAGTTCTTC.

The J gene is TRBJ2-5, the V gene TRBV20-1; D call uncertain. The length of the CDR3 is 12 residues. V lost 5 bases to trimming and J lost 2 bases, with 9 bases between them. Germline V lookup: CDR1 DFQATT, CDR2 SNEGSKA (reference sequence). The CDR3 DNA is TGCAGTGCTCCCGCCCTACAAGAGACCCAGTACTTC. Amino acids: CSAPALQETQYF.

The chain couples TRBV10-3 to TRBJ1-5; D might be TRBD1 (6 bases). Germline values: CDR1 ENHRY, CDR2 SYGVKD. V shed 6 bases and J shed 7 bases, with 13 bases lying between them. The CDR3 loop spans 13 amino acids. In DNA, the CDR3 is TGTGCCATCAGCTCAGGGGTTAGGCAGCCCCAGCATTTT. It codes for CAISSGVRQPQHF.

The V gene is TRBV7-2, the J gene TRBJ1-2, with a possible D match to TRBD1 (6 bases). The CDR3 totals 14 residues. With 4 bases removed from V and 0 bases from J, the gap between germline ends came to 9 bases. Germline V lookup: CDR1 SGHTA, CDR2 FQGNSA. The CDR3 bases are TGTGCCAGCAGCTCGGACAGATCTAACTATGGCTACACCTTC. This sequence encodes CASSSDRSNYGYTF. Using reference TRBV7-2 and TRBJ1-2 for the parts outside the CDR3, the full variable domain is GAGVSQSPSNKVTEKGKDVELRCDPISGHTALYWYRQSLGQGLEFLIYFQGNSAPDKSGLPSDRFSAERTGGSVSTLTIQRTQQEDSAVYLCASSSDRSNYGYTFGSGTRLTVV.

This clonotype was seen ten or more times. The chain joins TRBV4-3 to TRBJ2-4; D unresolved. The CDR3 has 15 amino acids. V was pared by 1 base and J by 7 bases, with 14 bases between. Germline assignment: CDR1 LGHNA and CDR2 YSLEER. CDR3 region: CASSQGDGPRNIQYF. CDR3 coding DNA: TGCGCCAGCAGCCAAGGCGATGGTCCTCGGAACATTCAGTACTTC.

This clonotype occurred a few times. V usage is TRBV28 and J usage is TRBJ2-3; the match to TRBD2 covers 9 bases. The CDR3 loop spans 15 amino acids. Trimming at V came to 3 bases and at J to 6 bases, leaving 7 bases not matched to a gene. Germline V CDR1 and CDR2: MDHEN, SYDVKM. Here the CDR3 reads CASSFGGRAVDTQYF. DNA for the CDR3: TGTGCCAGCAGTTTCGGCGGGAGGGCCGTGGATACGCAGTATTTT.

This clonotype was seen a few times. The chain is built from TRBV29-1 and TRBJ2-3; D is perhaps TRBD1 (5 bases). V lost 5 bases, J lost 2 bases, and 14 bases lay in between. CDR3 length: 14 residues. Germline values: CDR1 SQVTM, CDR2 ANQGSEA. The chain's CDR3 is CSVKVDSLTDTQYF. CDR3 nucleotides: TGCAGCGTTAAGGTCGACAGCCTCACAGATACGCAGTATTTT.

This clonotype has just a few counts. The CDR3 coding sequence is TGCGCCAGCAGCTTGGGGGCAGACAACACCGGGGAGCTGTTTTTT. It translates to CASSLGADNTGELFF. The rearrangement uses TRBV5-1 and TRBJ2-2; D is ambiguous. V was pared by 0 bases and J by 2 bases, with 8 bases between. Germline V CDR1 and CDR2: SGHRS, YFSETQ. This CDR3 is 15 amino acids long. The full variable domain, in which reference TRBV5-1 and TRBJ2-2 provide the parts outside the CDR3, is KAGVTQTPRYLIKTRGQQVTLSCSPISGHRSVSWYQQTPGQGLQFLFEYFSETQRNKGNFPGRFSGRQFSNSRSEMNVSTLELGDSALYLCASSLGADNTGELFFGEGSRLTVL.

The table lists this clonotype with a count of one. The rearrangement joins TRBV6-5 to TRBJ2-3; possible D gene TRBD1, 6 bases. The germline V gene encodes CDR1 MNHEY and CDR2 SVGAGI. Trimming shortened V by 6 bases and J by 7 bases, and 17 bases separated the two germline ends. CDR3 length equals 14 residues. CDR3 nucleotides: TGTGCCAGCAGGATCCAGGGGCGCACGAATACGCAGTATTTT. Protein sequence: CASRIQGRTNTQYF.

The chain carries TRBV7-3 and TRBJ2-7; the match to TRBD2 covers 10 bases. The J segment lost 7 bases and the V segment lost 5 bases, leaving 8 bases of the junction unmatched. The CDR3 is 14 amino acids. Looked up from germline, CDR1 is SGHTA and CDR2 is FQGTGA. The CDR3 DNA follows: TGTGCCAGCAGCCAGGGACTAGCGCACAATGAGCAGTACTTC. Protein sequence: CASSQGLAHNEQYF.

The chain couples TRBV4-1 to TRBJ2-5; D is unclear. CDR3 size: 15 residues. CDR1 and CDR2 (germline): MGHRA, YSYEKL. Trimming cost V 2 bases and J 5 bases, with 15 bases left between them. CDR3 protein: CASSQHTRVSETQYF. The CDR3 DNA reads TGCGCCAGCAGCCAACATACTCGAGTGAGTGAGACCCAGTACTTC.

The chain uses TRBV5-6 and TRBJ1-2; no definite D call. Germline V gene lookup returns CDR1 SGHDT and CDR2 YYEEEE. The CDR3 loop spans 16 amino acids. V lost 3 bases, J lost 5 bases, and 20 bases lay in between. CDR3 sequence reads: CASSSDPAIGLYGYTF. The CDR3 nucleotides are TGTGCCAGCAGCTCCGATCCGGCGATAGGGCTATATGGCTACACCTTC.

CDR3 sequence reads: CASSLVGTGGNIQYF. The CDR3, as DNA: TGCGCCAGCAGCTTGGTCGGAACAGGAGGAAACATTCAGTACTTC. This chain connects TRBV5-1 to TRBJ2-4; D may match TRBD1 or TRBD2 (5 bases each). The CDR3 loop spans 15 amino acids. V was cut by 0 bases and J by 6 bases, with 13 bases left in between. Germline V CDR1 and CDR2: SGHRS, YFSETQ.

This clonotype was seen more than once but under ten times. The V and J genes are TRBV7-9 and TRBJ2-7; D perhaps matches TRBD2 (6 bases). V shed 5 bases and J shed 2 bases, with 19 bases lying between them. Looked up from germline, CDR1 is SEHNR and CDR2 is FQNEAQ (reference sequence). The CDR3 is 16 residues long. CDR3 loop: CASSRNLRGAPYEQYF. The CDR3 coding sequence is TGTGCCAGCAGCCGGAATTTGCGGGGCGCTCCCTACGAGCAGTACTTC.

This clonotype has just a few counts. V is TRBV27 and J is TRBJ2-7, with D perhaps matching TRBD2 (6 bases). Germline lookup yields CDR1 MNHEY and CDR2 SMNVEV (reference sequence). This CDR3 has 13 amino acids. V lost 6 bases and J lost 5, with 14 bases in between. The CDR3 loop reads CASSLGLPHEQYF. CDR3 nucleotide sequence: TGTGCCAGCAGCCTGGGACTGCCCCACGAGCAGTACTTC.

The chain couples TRBV28 to TRBJ1-5, with unresolved D. This CDR3 region has 11 residues. V gave up 3 bases and J gave up 12 bases, with 9 bases separating them. Germline loops: CDR1 MDHEN, CDR2 SYDVKM. CDR3 nucleotides: TGTGCCAGCAGTTTTCGGGGTCACCAGCATTTT. Protein sequence: CASSFRGHQHF. The entire variable domain, with the rest obtained from reference TRBV28 and TRBJ1-5, is as follows: DVKVTQSSRYLVKRTGEKVFLECVQDMDHENMFWYRQDPGLGLRLIYFSYDVKMKEKGDIPEGYSVSREKKERFSLILESASTNQTSMYLCASSFRGHQHFGDGTRLSIL.

There are a few counts of this clonotype. The rearrangement uses TRBV6-1 and TRBJ1-4; D unclear. With 4 bases removed from V and 0 bases from J, the gap between germline ends came to 9 bases. Germline values: CDR1 MNHNS, CDR2 SASEGT. The CDR3 runs to 15 residues. The CDR3 spells CASSVYASTNEKLFF. CDR3 nucleotides: TGTGCCAGCAGTGTATACGCTTCAACTAATGAAAAACTGTTTTTT.

The V gene is TRBV6-5, the J gene TRBJ1-2; D not resolved. Trimming stripped 0 bases from V and 5 bases from J, with 7 bases between. Germline lookup yields CDR1 MNHEY and CDR2 SVGAGI. The CDR3 sequence is 13 residues long. The CDR3 coding sequence is TGTGCCAGCAGTTACTCGATTGATTATGGCTACACCTTC. It encodes CASSYSIDYGYTF.

This clonotype was counted a few times. The chain is built from TRBV20-1 and TRBJ1-1; no clear D. The CDR3 totals 14 residues. Germline-derived CDR1 and CDR2 are DFQATT and SNEGSKA (reference sequence). V lost 8 bases, J lost 2 bases, and 18 bases lay in between. CDR3 coding DNA: TGCAGTACCGCACCGGGAGGGTTAAACACTGAAGCTTTCTTT. It is translated as CSTAPGGLNTEAFF.

CDR3 nucleotide sequence: TGCAGCGCCGCGGGACAGCTTAACTATGGCTACACCTTC. This translates into CSAAGQLNYGYTF. The chain combines TRBV29-1 with TRBJ1-2; 7 positions match TRBD1. Unmatched junction bases numbered 6, after V lost 7 bases and J lost 1 base. Germline V gene lookup returns CDR1 SQVTM and CDR2 ANQGSEA. This CDR3 region has 13 residues.

The sample holds one count of this clonotype. The V and J genes are TRBV3-1 and TRBJ2-3; TRBD2 aligns across 9 bases. From germline, CDR1 is LGHDT and CDR2 YNNKEL (reference sequence). The V segment lost 4 bases and the J segment 2 bases; nucleotides outside the gene matches: 13. The CDR3 runs to 18 residues. CDR3 coding DNA: TGTGCCAGCAGCCGATTCGGACTAGCGCCCGAGCTCACAGATACGCAGTATTTT. This codes for CASSRFGLAPELTDTQYF.

In this sample, this clonotype turned up a few times. The rearrangement joins TRBV10-3 to TRBJ2-1, with D possibly being TRBD1 (5 bases). This CDR3 spans 18 amino acids. With 4 bases removed from V and 7 bases from J, the gap between germline ends came to 26 bases. Germline CDR1 is ENHRY and CDR2 is SYGVKD. CDR3 protein: CAISGDSSTASGWNEQFF. In nucleotides, the CDR3 is TGTGCCATCAGTGGAGACTCTTCGACAGCCTCAGGCTGGAATGAGCAGTTCTTC.